This T cell receptor (beta chain) was sequenced for a study of blood T cell repertoires in COVID-19. In the study overall: Whether acute or convalescent, the COVID-19 samples came from the United States, Italy and Spain. The cDNA or gDNA used as material had been derived from T cells, B-cell-depleted T cells, or PBMCs.

The assay was immunoSEQ multiplex PCR, and TCRdb's table has in-frame clones only and misses some. The sample lists approximately 210,000 clones, around four fifths occurring once. With V trimmed by 8 bases and J by 7 bases, 18 bases remained unmatched. The length of the CDR3 is 16 residues. The germline V gene encodes CDR1 SGHTA and CDR2 FQGNSA. Followed over time, Seattle patients had been enrolled while infection was active. The V call is TRBV7-2, the J call TRBJ1-2; 8 bases match TRBD1. This receptor was taken from a man in his 60s with COVID-19, enrolled during active disease. Sequencing input: peripheral blood. The CDR3 coding sequence is TGTGCCAGCGCTCGAGACAGGGGTTTGCCTGGGAGTGGCTACACCTTC. As protein: CASARDRGLPGSGYTF. Complete variable domain (other parts from reference TRBV7-2 and TRBJ1-2): GAGVSQSPSNKVTEKGKDVELRCDPISGHTALYWYRQSLGQGLEFLIYFQGNSAPDKSGLPSDRFSAERTGGSVSTLTIQRTQQEDSAVYLCASARDRGLPGSGYTFGSGTRLTVV.